This T cell receptor beta chain is from a study of T cells in Graves' hyperthyroidism and ophthalmopathy. Study information: The blood sample was taken at first diagnosis, before treatment began. Study results and limitations: Ophthalmopathy prediction by the model preceded onset by a median approximately 6.9 months. In blood, most of the thyroid clonotypes expanded above 0.001 were also present.

A remark on this clonotype: Its specificity is unknown. At one of its ends the junction is not consistent with the germline gene, which may arise from a read error.

The CDR3 consists of 16 residues. Germline CDR1 reads SGHTA; CDR2 reads FQGTGA. The CDR3 regions of TCR beta were amplified from RNA transcripts. When the TCR CDR3 underwent first-round RT-PCR, the HTBI primer set was used. In TCRdb, the multiplex PCR reads were re-called with MiXCR into one record per CDR3 protein. Among about 52,000 distinct CDR3 sequences listed, roughly 50% were seen once. The chain links TRBV7-3 to TRBJ2-1; possibly TRBD2 for D (6 bases). This receptor was taken from a woman aged 45-60 years with Graves' ophthalmopathy. The sample comprised blood. The DNA for the CDR3 is TGTGCCAGCAGCTCCCGGGGGAGCAGCTCCCACAATGAGCAGTTCTTC. Translated, it gives CASSSRGSSSHNEQFF.